Listed below are T cell receptor beta chains from one sample, sequenced in a study of T-cell memory formation after mild COVID-19. TCRdb reanalysed the 5' RACE reads using MiXCR and keeps one entry per CDR3 protein. The sample has 70,000 to 95,000 distinct CDR3 sequences, roughly 13% seen once. Sequencing was performed on PBMCs or a T cell subset sorted from them (not recorded which). These receptors all come from a man between 18 and 29 years old who had mild COVID-19 (a few samples of this study predate the infection). Cell type and time point are not known. Both conserved end residues are part of each CDR3. A D gene is named only where the DNA matches it firmly. Rows give clone size only sometimes, using once, few, many, or a class for an expanded clone.

v_gene	j_gene	d_gene	abundance	CDR3nt	CDR3aa
TRBV9	TRBJ1-2	TRBD1	.	TGTGCCAGCAGCCGGGGACAGGAGGGTATAAGGTCTGGCTACACCTTC	CASSRGQEGIRSGYTF
TRBV25-1	TRBJ2-6	.	few	TGTGCCAGCCCTCATACAGGGTTCTCTGGGGCCAACGTCCTGACTTTC	CASPHTGFSGANVLTF
TRBV2	TRBJ2-1	.	.	TGTGCCAGCATCGAAGGTACAGGGTCAGGGAATGAGCAGTTCTTC	CASIEGTGSGNEQFF
TRBV7-9	TRBJ1-1	.	.	TGTGCCAGCAGCTTAATGTACGGGGGCACTGAAGCTTTCTTT	CASSLMYGGTEAFF
TRBV7-3	TRBJ2-2	.	many	TGTGCCAGCAGCTCGACTCCTTCGAACACCGGGGAGCTGTTTTTT	CASSSTPSNTGELFF
TRBV11-2	TRBJ2-1	TRBD2	many	TGTGCCAGCAGCTTAGATAGCCTAGCGGGGGACCCAGGTGGAGATGAGCAGTTCTTC	CASSLDSLAGDPGGDEQFF
TRBV6-2/TRBV6-3	TRBJ1-5	.	few	TGTGCCAGCAGTTTACAGGGCCAGCAGCCCCAGCATTTT	CASSLQGQQPQHF
TRBV6-2/TRBV6-3	TRBJ1-2	TRBD1	.	TGTGCCAGCAGTTCCCCTTGGCAGGGGGCTAACTATGGCTACACCTTC	CASSSPWQGANYGYTF
TRBV7-3	TRBJ2-3	.	.	TGTGCCAGCAGCTTAACGACGCGTAGCACAGATACGCAGTATTTT	CASSLTTRSTDTQYF
TRBV10-3	TRBJ2-7	.	few	TGTGCCACCCGGGCTACCCTATCCTACGAGCAGTACTTC	CATRATLSYEQYF
TRBV4-2	TRBJ1-5	TRBD1	.	TGTGCCAGCAGCCAAGATCTCGGGACAGGGGATCAGCCCCAGCATTTT	CASSQDLGTGDQPQHF
TRBV4-3	TRBJ2-2	TRBD1	few	TGCGCCAGCAGCCAATACAGGGGGCGAACCGGGGAGCTGTTTTTT	CASSQYRGRTGELFF
TRBV19	TRBJ1-5	.	.	TGTGCCAGTAGTGGCAGGCTCAAGGGGCAGCCCCAGCATTTT	CASSGRLKGQPQHF
TRBV7-9	TRBJ2-3	.	few	TGTGCCAGCAGCTTAGAAGATGGCAGGGGAACCACAGATACGCAGTATTTT	CASSLEDGRGTTDTQYF
TRBV9	TRBJ1-4	TRBD1	.	TGTGCCAGCAGCGCTCCGCTCGAGGACAGGGGACACCTCGAGAATGAAAAACTGTTTTTT	CASSAPLEDRGHLENEKLFF